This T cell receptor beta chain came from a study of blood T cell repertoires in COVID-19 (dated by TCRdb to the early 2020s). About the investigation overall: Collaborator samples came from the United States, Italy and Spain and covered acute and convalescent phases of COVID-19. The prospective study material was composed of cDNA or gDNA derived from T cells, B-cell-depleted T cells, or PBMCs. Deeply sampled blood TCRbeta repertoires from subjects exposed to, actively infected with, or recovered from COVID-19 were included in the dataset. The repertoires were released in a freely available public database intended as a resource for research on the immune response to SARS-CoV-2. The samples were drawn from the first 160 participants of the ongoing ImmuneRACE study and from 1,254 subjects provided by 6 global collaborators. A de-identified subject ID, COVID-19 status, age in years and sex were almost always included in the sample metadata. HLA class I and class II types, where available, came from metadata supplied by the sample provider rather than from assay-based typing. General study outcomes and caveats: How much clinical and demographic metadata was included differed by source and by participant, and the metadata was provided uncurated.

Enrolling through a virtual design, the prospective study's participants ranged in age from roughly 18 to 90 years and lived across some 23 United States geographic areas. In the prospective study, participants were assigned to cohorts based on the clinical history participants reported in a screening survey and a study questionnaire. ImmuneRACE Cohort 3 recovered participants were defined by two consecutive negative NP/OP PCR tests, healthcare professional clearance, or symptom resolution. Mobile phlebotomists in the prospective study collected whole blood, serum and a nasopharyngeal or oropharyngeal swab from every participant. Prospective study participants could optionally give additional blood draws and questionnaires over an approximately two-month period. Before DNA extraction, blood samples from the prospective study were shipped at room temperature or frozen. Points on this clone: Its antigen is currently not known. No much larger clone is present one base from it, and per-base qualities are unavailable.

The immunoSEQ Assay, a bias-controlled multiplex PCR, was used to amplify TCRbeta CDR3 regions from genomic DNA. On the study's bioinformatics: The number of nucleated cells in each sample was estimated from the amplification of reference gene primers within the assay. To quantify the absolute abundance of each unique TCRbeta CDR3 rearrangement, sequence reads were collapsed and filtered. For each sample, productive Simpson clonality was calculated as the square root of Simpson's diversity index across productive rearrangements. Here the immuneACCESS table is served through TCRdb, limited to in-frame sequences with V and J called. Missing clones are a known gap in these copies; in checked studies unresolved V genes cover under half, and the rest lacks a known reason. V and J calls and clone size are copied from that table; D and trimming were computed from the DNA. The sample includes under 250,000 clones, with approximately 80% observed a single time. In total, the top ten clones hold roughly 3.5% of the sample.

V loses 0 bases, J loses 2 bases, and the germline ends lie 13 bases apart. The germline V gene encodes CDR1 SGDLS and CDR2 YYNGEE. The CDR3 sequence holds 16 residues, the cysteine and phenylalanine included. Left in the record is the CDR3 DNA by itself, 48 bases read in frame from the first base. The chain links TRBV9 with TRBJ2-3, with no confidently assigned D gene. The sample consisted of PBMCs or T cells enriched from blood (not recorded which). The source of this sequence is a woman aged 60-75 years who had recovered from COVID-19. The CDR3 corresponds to CASSVVPTSPTDTQYF. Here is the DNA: TGTGCCAGCAGCGTAGTTCCCACATCCCCCACAGATACGCAGTATTTT.